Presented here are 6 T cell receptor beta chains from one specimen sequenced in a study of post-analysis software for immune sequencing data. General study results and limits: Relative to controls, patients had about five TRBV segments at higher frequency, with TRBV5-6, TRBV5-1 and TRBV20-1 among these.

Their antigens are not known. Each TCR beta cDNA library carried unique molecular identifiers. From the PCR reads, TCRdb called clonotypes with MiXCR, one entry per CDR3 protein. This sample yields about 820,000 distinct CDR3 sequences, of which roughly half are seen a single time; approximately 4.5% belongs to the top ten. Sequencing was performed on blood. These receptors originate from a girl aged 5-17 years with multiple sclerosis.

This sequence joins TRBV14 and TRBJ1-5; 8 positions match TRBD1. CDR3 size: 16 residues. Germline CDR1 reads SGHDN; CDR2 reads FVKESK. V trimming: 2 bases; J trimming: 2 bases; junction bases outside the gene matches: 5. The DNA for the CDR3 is TGTGCCAGCAGCCAATCGACAGGGGTGGGCAATCAGCCCCAGCATTTT. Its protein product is CASSQSTGVGNQPQHF.

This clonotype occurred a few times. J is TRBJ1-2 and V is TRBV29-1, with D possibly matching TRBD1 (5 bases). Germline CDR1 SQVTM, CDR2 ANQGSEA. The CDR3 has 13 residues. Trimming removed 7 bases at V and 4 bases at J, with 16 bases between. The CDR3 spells CSGSVGQGYGYTF. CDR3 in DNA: TGCAGCGGGTCCGTGGGCCAGGGCTATGGCTACACCTTC.

In DNA form, the CDR3 reads TGTGCCAGCAGCTTGAGGGAGGCGGGGTCCGGCACTGAAGCTTTCTTT. It yields the protein CASSLREAGSGTEAFF. The chain couples TRBV5-5 to TRBJ1-1; D gene unclear. This CDR3 is 16 amino acids long. With 1 base removed from V and 4 bases from J, the gap between germline ends came to 17 bases. In germline, CDR1 is SGHKS, CDR2 YYEKEE (reference sequence).

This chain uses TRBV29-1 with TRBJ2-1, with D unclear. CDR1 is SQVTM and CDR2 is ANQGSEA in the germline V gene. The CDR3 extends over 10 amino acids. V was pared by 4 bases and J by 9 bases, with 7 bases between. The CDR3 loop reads CSVGVGEQFF. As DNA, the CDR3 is TGCAGCGTTGGAGTGGGTGAGCAGTTCTTC.

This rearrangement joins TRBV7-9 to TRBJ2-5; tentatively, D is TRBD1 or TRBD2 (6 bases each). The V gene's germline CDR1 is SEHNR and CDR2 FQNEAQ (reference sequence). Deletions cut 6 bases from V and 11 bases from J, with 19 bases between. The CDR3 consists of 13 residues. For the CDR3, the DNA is TGTGCCAGCAGAGGACTGGGGGGCGATGAGCAGTACTTC. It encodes CASRGLGGDEQYF. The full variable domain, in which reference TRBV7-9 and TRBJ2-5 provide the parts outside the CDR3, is DTGVSQNPRHKITKRGQNVTFRCDPISEHNRLYWYRQTLGQGPEFLTYFQNEAQLEKSRLLSDRFSAERPKGSFSTLEIQRTEQGDSAMYLCASRGLGGDEQYFGPGTRLLVL.

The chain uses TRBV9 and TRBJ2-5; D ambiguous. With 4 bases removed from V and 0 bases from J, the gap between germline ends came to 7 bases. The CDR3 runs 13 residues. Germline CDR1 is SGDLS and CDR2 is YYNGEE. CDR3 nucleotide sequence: TGTGCCAGCAGCCCCCATAACCAAGAGACCCAGTACTTC. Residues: CASSPHNQETQYF.